The TCR beta chain under discussion was sequenced for a study of T cells in Graves' hyperthyroidism and ophthalmopathy. Amplification yielded TCR beta CDR3 regions, with RNA transcripts as the source. When the TCR CDR3 underwent first-round RT-PCR, the HTBI primer set was used. TCRdb called the multiplex PCR reads again in MiXCR, with one record for every CDR3 protein. The data contain roughly 500,000 distinct CDR3 sequences, 40% to 50% of them singletons. The receptor was isolated from an adult woman with Graves' disease, either hyperthyroidism or ophthalmopathy (not recorded which). The sequenced material came from peripheral blood or thyroid tissue (not recorded which).

CDR3 sequence: CAISGGGYQETQYF. DNA of the CDR3: TGTGCCATCAGTGGAGGGGGATACCAAGAGACCCAGTACTTC. The rearrangement uses TRBV10-3 and TRBJ2-5, with D possibly TRBD1 on 6 matching bases. The germline V and J ends were trimmed by 4 bases and 0 bases, with 9 bases remaining between them. This CDR3 region has 14 residues. Germline CDR1 reads ENHRY; CDR2 reads SYGVKD.